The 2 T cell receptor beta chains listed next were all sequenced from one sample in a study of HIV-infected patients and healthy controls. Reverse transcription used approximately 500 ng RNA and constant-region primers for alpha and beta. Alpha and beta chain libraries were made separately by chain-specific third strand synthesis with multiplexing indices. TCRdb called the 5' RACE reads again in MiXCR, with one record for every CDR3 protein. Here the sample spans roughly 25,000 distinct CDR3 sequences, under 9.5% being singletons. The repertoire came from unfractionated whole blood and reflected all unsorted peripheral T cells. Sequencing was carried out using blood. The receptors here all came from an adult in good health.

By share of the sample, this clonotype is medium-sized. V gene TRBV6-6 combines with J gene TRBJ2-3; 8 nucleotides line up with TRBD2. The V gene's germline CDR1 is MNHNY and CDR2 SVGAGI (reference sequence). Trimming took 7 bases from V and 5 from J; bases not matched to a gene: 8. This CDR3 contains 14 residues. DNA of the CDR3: TGTGCCAGCAAACGGGCGGGGGGAGGAGATACGCAGTATTTT. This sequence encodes CASKRAGGGDTQYF.

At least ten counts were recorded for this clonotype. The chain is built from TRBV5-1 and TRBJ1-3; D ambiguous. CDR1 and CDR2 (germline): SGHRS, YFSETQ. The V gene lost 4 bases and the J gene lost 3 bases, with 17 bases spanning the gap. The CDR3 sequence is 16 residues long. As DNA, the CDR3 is TGCGCCAGCAGCCCCGAAGAGGCCCGTCTTGGAAACACCATATATTTT. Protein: CASSPEEARLGNTIYF. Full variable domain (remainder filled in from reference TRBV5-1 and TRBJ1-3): KAGVTQTPRYLIKTRGQQVTLSCSPISGHRSVSWYQQTPGQGLQFLFEYFSETQRNKGNFPGRFSGRQFSNSRSEMNVSTLELGDSALYLCASSPEEARLGNTIYFGEGSWLTVV.